This T cell receptor beta chain appears in the sequencing data of a study of beta chain features in type 1 diabetes. Study-level background: Cell yields, gender and age were similar in healthy donors and patients. Findings and caveats of the study: Researchers reported that naive, central memory and Treg TCRB repertoires appeared more similar in patients than in healthy donors. Shorter TCRB CDR3s, moderately but significantly so, were found in Type 1 diabetes patients in all four CD4+ subsets.

The V gene's germline CDR1 is GTSNPN and CDR2 SVGIG (reference sequence). The CDR3 contains 15 residues. Trimming stripped 2 bases from V and 7 bases from J, with 20 bases between. There are a few counts of this clone. Its cognate antigen is unknown. Every bit of the isolated RNA underwent reverse transcription, so sequencing read expressed TCRB transcripts. An average of about 3.4 million reads was obtained for naive, central memory and regulatory T cell samples. Some clones are missing from TCRdb's copy, which holds only in-frame ones; the method was immunoSEQ multiplex PCR. The data contain around 650,000 clones, around 11% of them singletons.

The TCR sequence derives from a man aged 30 to 39 with type 1 diabetes. The V call is TRBV30, the J call TRBJ1-2; maybe TRBD1 (5 bases). The sequenced sample was naive CD4+ T cells from blood. DNA for the CDR3: TGTGCCTGGAGTCTACGAGACTCAGGGATTCGTGGCTACACCTTC. Translating gives CAWSLRDSGIRGYTF.